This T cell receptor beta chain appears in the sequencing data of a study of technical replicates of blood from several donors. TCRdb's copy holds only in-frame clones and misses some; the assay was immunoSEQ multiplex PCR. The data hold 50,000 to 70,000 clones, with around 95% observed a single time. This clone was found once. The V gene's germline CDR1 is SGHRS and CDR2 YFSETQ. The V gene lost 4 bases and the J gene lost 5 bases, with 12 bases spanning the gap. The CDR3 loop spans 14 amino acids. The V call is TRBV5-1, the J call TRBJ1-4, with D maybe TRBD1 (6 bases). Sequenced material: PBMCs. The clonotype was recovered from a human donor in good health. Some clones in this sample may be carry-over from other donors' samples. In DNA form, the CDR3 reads TGCGCCAGCAGCGATACAGGGCTCAATGAAAAACTGTTTTTT. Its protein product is CASSDTGLNEKLFF.